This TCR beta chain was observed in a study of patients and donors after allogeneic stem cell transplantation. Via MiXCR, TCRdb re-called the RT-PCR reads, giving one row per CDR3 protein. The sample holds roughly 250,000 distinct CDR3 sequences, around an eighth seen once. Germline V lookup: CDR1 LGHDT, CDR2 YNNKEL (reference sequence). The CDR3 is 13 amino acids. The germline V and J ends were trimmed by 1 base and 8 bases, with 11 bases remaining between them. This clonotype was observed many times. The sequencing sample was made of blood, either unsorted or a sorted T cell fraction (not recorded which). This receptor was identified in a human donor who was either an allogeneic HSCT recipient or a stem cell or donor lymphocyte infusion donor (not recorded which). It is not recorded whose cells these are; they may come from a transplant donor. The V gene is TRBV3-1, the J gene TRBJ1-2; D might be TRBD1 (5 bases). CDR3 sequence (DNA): TGTGCCAGCAGCCAAGTTAGGGGCGAAGGCTACACCTTC. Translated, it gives CASSQVRGEGYTF.